This T cell receptor (beta chain) originates from a study of response to subunit inactivated influenza vaccine (dated by TCRdb to the late 2010s). At the level of the whole study: Deep quantitative T cell receptor repertoire profiling was used in the study to track responses to a trivalent subunit inactivated influenza vaccine.

Spanning cysteine to phenylalanine, the CDR3 consists of 14 amino acids. Only the CDR3 part of the read is kept: 42 bases, read in frame from the first base. The germline ends are 17 bases apart after V is trimmed by 7 bases and J by 4 bases. In the germline V gene, CDR1 corresponds to SGHRS and CDR2 to YFSETQ. General conclusions and limits of the study: The authors proposed that each seasonal influenza vaccination may bring in only a limited number of new T cells.

Comment on this clonotype: Its antigen specificity is not known. Within one base of it there is no much larger clone, and no base qualities were kept.

The library relied on RT-PCR. TCRdb shows the sequencer as Illumina HiSeq 2500. TCRdb ran its own pipeline on the public reads, namely fastp trimming at Q25 and MiXCR clone calling, and kept in-frame beta chains. Under each unique CDR3 protein, matching rows form one entry showing the most common genes and DNA. Across this sample there are 590,000 or so distinct CDR3 sequences, with around 15% seen only once. Together, the top ten hold 6% to 9.5% of the sample. Rearrangement joined TRBV5-1 to TRBJ1-1; the D gene is perhaps TRBD1, from 5 matching bases. The TCR sequence derives from a man aged 50-60 years who received an inactivated influenza vaccine. Donor details come from another sample of the same person, matched by shared clones. Sequenced here: PBMCs from blood, sampled approximately 15 days before vaccination. The DNA is TGCGCCAGCCGCAACGGGCAGGGCAGCACTGAAGCTTTCTTT. Protein translation: CASRNGQGSTEAFF.